This TCR beta chain was captured by sequencing in a study of identical twins. General observations from the study: While abundant cord blood beta clonotypes carried fewer insertions, memory repertoires showed no such pattern.

cDNA carried unique molecular identifiers, and a universal primer site was added by template switching. Using its own MiXCR run on the 5' RACE reads, TCRdb lists one record per CDR3 protein. The table shows fewer than 650,000 distinct CDR3 sequences, with around 7.5% occurring only once. This CDR3 has 14 amino acids. Germline assignment: CDR1 SQVTM and CDR2 ANQGSEA. V was shortened by 4 bases and J by 5 bases, with 12 bases between the two germline ends. As concerns this clonotype: Its antigen is as yet unknown.

The same specimen was also included in a second study, on yellow fever vaccine responses in identical twins. That source notes: Reported findings indicate that twins' vaccine T cell responses seemed partially convergent, partially personalized.

The J gene is TRBJ1-6, the V gene TRBV29-1; D not certain. Specimen: PBMCs. The clonotype was recovered from a woman between 18 and 29 years old in good health. CDR3 coding DNA: TGCAGCGTTGCGGTAACATCTGATAATTCACCCCTCCACTTT. Encoded protein: CSVAVTSDNSPLHF.